This T cell receptor (beta chain) is drawn from a study of shared clonotypes between healthy human individuals. Authors' analysis steps: Junction-only sequences without quality scores came from ImmunoSEQ, so filtering differed. Method: immunoSEQ multiplex PCR; TCRdb's copy keeps in-frame clones and lacks some. That table supplies the V and J calls and clone size; D and trimming were determined from the DNA. This sample yields fewer than 400,000 clones, of which approximately 79% are seen a single time; under 13% belongs to the top ten. Worth noting for this clone: Its antigen is as yet unknown.

All donors qualified as healthy HIV-negative adults and had experienced no recent acute infections or vaccinations. Study-wide results and caveats: Sequencing depth was expected to affect clonotype sharing among donors.

This CDR3 has 16 residues. The V and J ends lost 7 bases and 9 bases, in that order; junction bases with no gene match: 17. Germline V gene lookup returns CDR1 MGHRA and CDR2 YSYEKL. The rearrangement uses TRBV4-1 and TRBJ2-1, with 8 nucleotides matching TRBD2. This clonotype was obtained from a young man in good health. Material for sequencing was memory CD4+ T cells sorted from blood. The subset was: CD45RA-negative fraction. CDR3 region: CASTFRGQAGVSEQFF. The CDR3 DNA reads TGCGCCAGCACCTTCAGGGGTCAAGCGGGAGTAAGTGAGCAGTTCTTC.